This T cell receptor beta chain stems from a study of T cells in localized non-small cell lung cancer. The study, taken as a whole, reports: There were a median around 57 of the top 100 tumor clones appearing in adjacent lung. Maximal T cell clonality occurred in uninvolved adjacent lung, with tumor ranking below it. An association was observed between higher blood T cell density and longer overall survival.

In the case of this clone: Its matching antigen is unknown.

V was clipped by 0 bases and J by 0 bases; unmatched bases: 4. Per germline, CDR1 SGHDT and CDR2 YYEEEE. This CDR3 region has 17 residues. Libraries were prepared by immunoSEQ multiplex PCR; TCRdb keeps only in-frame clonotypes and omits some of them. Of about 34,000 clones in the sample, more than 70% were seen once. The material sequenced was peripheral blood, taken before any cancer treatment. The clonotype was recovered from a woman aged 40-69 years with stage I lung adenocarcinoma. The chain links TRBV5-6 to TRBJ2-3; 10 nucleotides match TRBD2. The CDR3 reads CASSLASGGPSTDTQYF. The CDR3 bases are TGTGCCAGCAGCTTGGCTAGCGGGGGCCCTAGCACAGATACGCAGTATTTT. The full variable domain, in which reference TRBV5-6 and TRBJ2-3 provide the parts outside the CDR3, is DAGVTQSPTHLIKTRGQQVTLRCSPKSGHDTVSWYQQALGQGPQFIFQYYEEEERQRGNFPDRFSGHQFPNYSSELNVNALLLGDSALYLCASSLASGGPSTDTQYFGPGTRLTVL.